This T cell receptor beta chain emerged from a study of patients and donors after allogeneic stem cell transplantation. Germline V gene lookup returns CDR1 SGHTA and CDR2 FQGTGA. Deletions cut 6 bases from V and 1 base from J, with 27 bases between. The CDR3 length is 19 residues. This clonotype was seen more than once but under ten times. TCRdb ran MiXCR on the RT-PCR reads and lists one entry per CDR3 protein. The sample has 390,000 or so distinct CDR3 sequences, 16% seen once. The source is a human donor who was either an allogeneic HSCT recipient or a stem cell or donor lymphocyte infusion donor (not recorded which). It is not recorded whose cells these are; they may come from a transplant donor. The rearrangement joins TRBV7-3 to TRBJ1-1; weak D call: TRBD1 (5 bases). The sequenced material came from blood, either unsorted or a sorted T cell fraction (not recorded which). The CDR3 region is CASSPTRLPGLRGNTEAFF. The CDR3 DNA follows: TGTGCCAGCAGTCCTACCCGCCTCCCGGGCCTGAGGGGGAACACTGAAGCTTTCTTT.